The T cell receptor beta chain under discussion was sequenced for a study of early T cells in non-severe SARS-CoV-2 infection. V was trimmed by 0 bases and J by 0 bases, leaving 11 bases between them. The CDR3 runs 16 residues. CDR1 MNHEY and CDR2 SMNVEV come from the germline V gene (reference sequence). TCRdb re-derived calls from the 5' RACE reads in MiXCR, one entry per CDR3 protein. Of tens of thousands of distinct CDR3 sequences in the sample, 10% were seen once. This clonotype came up many times. V gene TRBV27 combines with J gene TRBJ1-1; the D is unclear. This specimen consisted of whole blood, obtained at baseline. The clonotype originates from an adult who was a healthcare worker with PCR-confirmed SARS-CoV-2 infection or an uninfected control (not recorded which). The CDR3 loop reads CASSLSHDLLNTEAFF. The CDR3 coding sequence is TGTGCCAGCAGTTTATCGCATGATCTTTTGAACACTGAAGCTTTCTTT.